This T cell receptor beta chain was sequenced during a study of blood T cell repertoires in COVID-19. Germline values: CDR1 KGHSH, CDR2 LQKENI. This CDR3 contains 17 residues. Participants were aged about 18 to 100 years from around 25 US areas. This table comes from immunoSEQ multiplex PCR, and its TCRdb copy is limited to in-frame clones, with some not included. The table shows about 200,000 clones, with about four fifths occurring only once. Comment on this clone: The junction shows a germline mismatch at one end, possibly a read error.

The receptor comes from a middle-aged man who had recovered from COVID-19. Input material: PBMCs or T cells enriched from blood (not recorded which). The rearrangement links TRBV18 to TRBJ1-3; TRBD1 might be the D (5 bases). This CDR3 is CASSPVSRGISGNAIYF. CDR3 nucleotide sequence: TGTGCCAGCTCACCCGTCTCTAGGGGAATCTCTGGAAACGCCATATATTTT. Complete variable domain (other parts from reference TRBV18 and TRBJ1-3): NAGVMQNPRHLVRRRGQEARLRCSPMKGHSHVYWYRQLPEEGLKFMVYLQKENIIDESGMPKERFSAEFPKEGPSILRIQQVVRGDSAAYFCASSPVSRGISGNAIYFGEGSWLTVV.